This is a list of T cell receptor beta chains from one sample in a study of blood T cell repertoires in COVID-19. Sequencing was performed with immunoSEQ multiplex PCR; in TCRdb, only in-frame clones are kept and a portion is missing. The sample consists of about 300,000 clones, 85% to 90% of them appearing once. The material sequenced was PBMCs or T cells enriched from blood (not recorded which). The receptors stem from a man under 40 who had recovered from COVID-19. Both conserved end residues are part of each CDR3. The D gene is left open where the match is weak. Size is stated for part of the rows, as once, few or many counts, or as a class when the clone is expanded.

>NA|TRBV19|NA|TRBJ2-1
TGTGCCAGTAGTCCTTTAACGGGGGGCCTCCGGTTGCATGAGCAGTTCTTC
CASSPLTGGLRLHEQFF
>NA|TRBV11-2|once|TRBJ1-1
TGTGCCAGCATCAACAGGAAAACTGAAGCTTTCTTT
CASINRKTEAFF
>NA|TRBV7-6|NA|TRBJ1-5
TGTGCCAGCAGCTTAGCTATCCCGGGACGGGGAGGTCAGCCCCAGCATTTT
CASSLAIPGRGGQPQHF
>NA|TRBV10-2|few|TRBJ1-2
TGCGCCAGCAGTGATTACAGGGCCGGTGGCTACACCTTC
CASSDYRAGGYTF
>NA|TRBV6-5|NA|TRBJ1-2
TGTGCCAGCAGCCGCCATTGGGGGGCTAACTATGGCTACACCTTC
CASSRHWGANYGYTF
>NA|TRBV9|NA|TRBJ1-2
TGTGCCAGCAGCGTAGGAGGAGGCGGGGGGACTAACTATGGCTACACCTTC
CASSVGGGGGTNYGYTF
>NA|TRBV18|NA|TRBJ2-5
TGTGCCAGCTCACGAGGACAGCTTCAAGAGACCCAGTACTTC
CASSRGQLQETQYF
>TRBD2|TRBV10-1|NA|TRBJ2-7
TGCGCCAGCAGTCACCTAGCGGGGGGCTACGAGCAGTACTTC
CASSHLAGGYEQYF
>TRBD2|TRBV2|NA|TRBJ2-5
TGTGCCAGCAGTTTAGGACTAGCGGGAGGTAGGGAGACCCAGTACTTC
CASSLGLAGGRETQYF
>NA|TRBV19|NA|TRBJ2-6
TGTGCCAGTAGCCCCAGCTCTGGGGCCAACGTCCTGACTTTC
CASSPSSGANVLTF
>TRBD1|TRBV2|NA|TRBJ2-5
TGTGCCAGCAGTAAAACAGGGGGCCAACAAGAGACCCAGTACTTC
CASSKTGGQQETQYF
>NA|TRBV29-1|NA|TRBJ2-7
TGCAGCGTTGAAGGGCCTCGGGGGTACGAGCAGTACTTC
CSVEGPRGYEQYF
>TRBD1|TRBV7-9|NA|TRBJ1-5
TGTGCCAGCAGCTTAGGGACAGGGGGGGATCAGCCCCAGCATTTT
CASSLGTGGDQPQHF
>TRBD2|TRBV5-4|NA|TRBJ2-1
TGTGCCAGCAGCTTGGCCAGGGACTACCCCTCCAATGAGCAGTTCTTC
CASSLARDYPSNEQFF
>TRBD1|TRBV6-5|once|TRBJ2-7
TGTGCCAGCAGTTCGCCGGGACAGGGATCCTACGAGCAGTACTTC
CASSSPGQGSYEQYF
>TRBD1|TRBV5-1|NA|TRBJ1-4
TGCGCCAGCAGCCAGACAGGGCGGGCTAATGAAAAACTGTTTTTT
CASSQTGRANEKLFF
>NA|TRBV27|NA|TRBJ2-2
TGTGCCAGCAGTTTTCGGGCCGGGGAGCTGTTTTTT
CASSFRAGELFF
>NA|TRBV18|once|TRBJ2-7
TGTGCCAGCTCACCACGGGGGCCCACCGGCGAGCAGTACTTC
CASSPRGPTGEQYF
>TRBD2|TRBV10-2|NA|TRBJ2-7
TGCGCCAGCAGGACTAGCGGGAGGCAATCCTACGAGCAGTACTTC
CASRTSGRQSYEQYF
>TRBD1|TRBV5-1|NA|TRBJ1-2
TGCGCCAGCAGCTCCGACAGGGGGCGTAACTATGGCTACACCTTC
CASSSDRGRNYGYTF
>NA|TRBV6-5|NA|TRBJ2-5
TGTGCCAGCAGTTACTCCTCTGAGACCCAGTACTTC
CASSYSSETQYF
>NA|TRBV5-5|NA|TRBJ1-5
TGTGCCAGCAGCTTGGTCGGGGGAGGACAGCCCCAGCATTTT
CASSLVGGGQPQHF
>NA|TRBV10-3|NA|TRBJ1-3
TGTGCCATCAGTGAGTCGGGACACCTCTCTGGAAACACCATATATTTT
CAISESGHLSGNTIYF
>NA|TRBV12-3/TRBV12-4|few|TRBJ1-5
TGTGCCAGCAGTGAGGCATCCAATCAGCCCCAGCATTTT
CASSEASNQPQHF
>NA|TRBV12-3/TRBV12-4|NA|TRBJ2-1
TGTGCCAGCATCCAGGACACTGGAAAAAACCAGTTCTTC
CASIQDTGKNQFF
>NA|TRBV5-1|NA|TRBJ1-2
TGCGCCAGCAGTCCAGGGGTCTATGGCTACACCTTC
CASSPGVYGYTF
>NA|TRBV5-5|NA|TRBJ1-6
TGTGCCAGCAGCCAGGTGGGGGGTTCCTATAATTCACCCCTCCACTTT
CASSQVGGSYNSPLHF
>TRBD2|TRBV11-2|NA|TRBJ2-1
TGTGCCAGCACCATGACTAGCGGAGGATACAATGAGCAGTTCTTC
CASTMTSGGYNEQFF
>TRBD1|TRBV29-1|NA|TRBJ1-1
TGCAGCGTCCGGGACAGGCTGAACACTGAAGCTTTCTTT
CSVRDRLNTEAFF
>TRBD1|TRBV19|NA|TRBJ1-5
TGTGCCAGTAGCGTAGGGACAGGGGGAAATCAGCCCCAGCATTTT
CASSVGTGGNQPQHF
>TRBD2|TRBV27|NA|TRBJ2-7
TGTGCCAGCAGTCACAGCGGGGGCCGGGACGAGCAGTACTTC
CASSHSGGRDEQYF
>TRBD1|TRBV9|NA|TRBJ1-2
TGTGCCAGCAGCTCACAGACAGGGGACTATGGCTACACCTTC
CASSSQTGDYGYTF
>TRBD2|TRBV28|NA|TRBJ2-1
TGTGCCAGCAGTTTAGGACTAGCGGGGGGCAATGAGCAGTTCTTC
CASSLGLAGGNEQFF
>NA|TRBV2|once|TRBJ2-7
TGTGCCAGCAGTACAACTACAAGTGGATCCTACGAGCAGTACTTC
CASSTTTSGSYEQYF
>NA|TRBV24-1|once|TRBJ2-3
TGTGCCACCAGTGATTCAACCCAGGCTCATGTTACGCAGTATTTT
CATSDSTQAHVTQYF
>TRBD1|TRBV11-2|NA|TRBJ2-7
TGTGCCAGCAGCTTAGAGTCGGACAGGGCCTACGAGCAGTACTTC
CASSLESDRAYEQYF
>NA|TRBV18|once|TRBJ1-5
TGTGCCAGCTCCCTAGGACAGTCCAATCAGCCCCAGCATTTT
CASSLGQSNQPQHF
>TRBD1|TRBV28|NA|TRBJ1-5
TGTGCCAGCAGTTTGACAGGGTTCAATCAGCCCCAGCATTTT
CASSLTGFNQPQHF
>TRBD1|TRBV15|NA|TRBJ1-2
TGTGCCACCAGCGAAGACAGGGGGCAAGGCTATGGCTACACCTTC
CATSEDRGQGYGYTF
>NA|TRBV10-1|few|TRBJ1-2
TGCGCCAGCAGTGAGAGCGGGGGAAATGGCTACACCTTC
CASSESGGNGYTF
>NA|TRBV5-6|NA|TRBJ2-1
TGTGCCAGCAGCCTGGGATCGGGGAATGAGCAGTTCTTC
CASSLGSGNEQFF
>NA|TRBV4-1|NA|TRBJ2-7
TGCGCCAGCAGCCCCTACCTACAGGACAGAGCCGGGAAATCCTACGAGCAGTACTTC
CASSPYLQDRAGKSYEQYF
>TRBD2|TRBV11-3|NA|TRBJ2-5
TGTGCCAGCAGCCTCAAGGGACTAGCGGAGGGGAGCCAGTACTTC
CASSLKGLAEGSQYF
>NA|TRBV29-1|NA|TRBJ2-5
TGCAGCGAAAGACCGGGACTCGCCGCGGCGGGGACCCAGTACTTC
CSERPGLAAAGTQYF
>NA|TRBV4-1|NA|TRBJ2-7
TGCGCCAGCAGCCAAGCGGGACAACCTACCTACGAGCAGTACTTC
CASSQAGQPTYEQYF
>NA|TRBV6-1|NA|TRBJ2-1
TGTGCCAGCAGTGAAGTCGCAGGGTCAAGCTATGAGCAGTTCTTC
CASSEVAGSSYEQFF
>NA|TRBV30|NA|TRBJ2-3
TGTGCCCGTTCGTTGGGGACAAACACAGATACGCAGTATTTT
CARSLGTNTDTQYF
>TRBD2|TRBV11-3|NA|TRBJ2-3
TGTGCCAGCAGGCAACTAGGAGGAGCGGGGACAGATACGCAGTATTTT
CASRQLGGAGTDTQYF
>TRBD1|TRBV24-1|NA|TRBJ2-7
TGTGCCACCAGTGATCGAGCCGACAGGGCCTACGAGCAGTACTTC
CATSDRADRAYEQYF
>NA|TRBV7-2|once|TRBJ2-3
TGTGCCAGCAGCTTAATCGGAGTAGCGGACACAGATACGCAGTATTTT
CASSLIGVADTDTQYF
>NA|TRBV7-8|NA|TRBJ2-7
TGTGCCAGCAGCGTCCTAGCATCCGGAACCTACGAGCAGTACTTC
CASSVLASGTYEQYF
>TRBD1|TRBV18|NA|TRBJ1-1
TGTGCCAGCTCACGGATGGGACAGCCTGCCGCTTTCTTT
CASSRMGQPAAFF
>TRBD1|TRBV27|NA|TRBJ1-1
TGTGCCAGCACCCAACAGGGGGGGTACACTGAAGCTTTCTTT
CASTQQGGYTEAFF
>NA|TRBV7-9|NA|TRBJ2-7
TGTGCCAGCATCCCCTCGTCAGGGGGGTTCTACGAGCAGTACTTC
CASIPSSGGFYEQYF
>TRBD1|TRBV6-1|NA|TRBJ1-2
TGTGCCAGCAGTGAGAAGACAGGGTTTAACTATGGCTACACCTTC
CASSEKTGFNYGYTF
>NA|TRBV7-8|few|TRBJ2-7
TGTGCCAGCAGCTTAGCGGGCAGCTACGAGCAGTACTTC
CASSLAGSYEQYF
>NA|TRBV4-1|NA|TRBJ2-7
TGCGCCAGCAGCCGGGCGAACGAGCAGTACTTC
CASSRANEQYF
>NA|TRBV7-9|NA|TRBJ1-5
TGTGCCAGCAGCTTAGACTCGGGTCCCGGTCAGCCCCAGCATTTT
CASSLDSGPGQPQHF